The present T cell receptor (beta chain) was sequenced within a study of patients and donors after allogeneic stem cell transplantation (TCRdb year 2020). This clonotype was seen a few times. The clone's antigen remains unknown. No quality values exist for individual bases; no much larger clone is one base distant. Library construction relied on RT-PCR. Sequenced using a NextSeq 550. Starting from the raw public reads, TCRdb applied fastp trimming at Q25, assembled clones with MiXCR and retained in-frame beta chains. CDR3 protein duplicates are merged, each entry listing the most common genes and DNA. Here the sample has about 87,000 distinct CDR3 sequences; roughly 5.1% occur a single time. Around 3% of the sample belongs to the ten largest clones. Sequencing was performed on blood, either unsorted or a sorted T cell fraction (not recorded which). The TCR sequence derives from a human donor who was either an allogeneic HSCT recipient or a stem cell or donor lymphocyte infusion donor (not recorded which). It is not recorded whose cells these are; they may come from a transplant donor.

The DNA sequence reads TGCGCCAGCAGCCATACTCGGGGAAACACTGAAGCTTTCTTT. Its amino acids are CASSHTRGNTEAFF. The chain links TRBV4-1 with TRBJ1-1, with the D gene too uncertain to name. Spanning cysteine to phenylalanine, the CDR3 consists of 14 amino acids. CDR3 DNA is the only sequence kept; it has 42 bases, read in frame from the first base. The germline V gene sets CDR1 to MGHRA and CDR2 to YSYEKL. V is reduced by 3 bases and J by 2 bases, leaving a spacing of 10 bases between them.